This T cell receptor beta chain was retrieved from a study of cytomegalovirus exposure and HLA in healthy donors. CDR1 SGHNT and CDR2 YYREEE come from the germline V gene (reference sequence). The V end was cut by 4 bases, the J end by 3 bases, with 10 bases between. This CDR3 comprises 13 residues. Amplification used 60 Vbeta primers and 13 Jbeta primers. How the authors handled the data: There were about 80 million unique TCR beta chains by a later count, and approximately 10 million of them were shared. Sequencing was performed with immunoSEQ multiplex PCR; in TCRdb, only in-frame clones are kept and a portion is missing. The V and J calls and the clone size are those of that table, but D and trimming were determined from the DNA. The sample includes about 170,000 clones, about 85% seen only once; the top ten take under 5%. Worth noting for this clone: Its antigen remains unknown.

Study-level results: Prior analysis indicated that the majority of TCR beta V segments exhibited productivity approximately 87% or approximately 30% of the time. Later genetic work tied a missense DCLRE1C variant to beta-chain V and J trimming.

V and J are TRBV5-4 and TRBJ1-1, with D perhaps matching TRBD1 (5 bases). Source material: PBMCs. This TCR was recovered from a woman in her fifties or sixties in good health and CMV-seropositive. CDR3: CASSPDRYTEAFF. CDR3 coding DNA: TGTGCCAGCAGCCCAGACAGATACACTGAAGCTTTCTTT.